Shown below are 25 T cell receptor beta chains from a single sample sequenced in a study of blood T cell repertoires in COVID-19. Clones were read by immunoSEQ multiplex PCR, and TCRdb kept only the in-frame ones, dropping some. The profile shows approximately 50,000 clones, roughly nine tenths of them singletons. Sequenced sample: peripheral blood. The receptors were gathered from a human donor in a cohort sampled during active COVID-19.

V and J are TRBV6-5 and TRBJ1-1; 9 bases line up with TRBD1. This CDR3 is 14 amino acids long. J gave up 1 base and V 6 bases, and 3 bases lay outside the gene matches. The germline V gene has CDR1 MNHEY and CDR2 SVGAGI. The CDR3 here is CASRRTGENTEAFF. The CDR3, as DNA: TGTGCCAGCAGGCGGACAGGGGAGAACACTGAAGCTTTCTTT.

CDR3 in amino acids: CASSLETRSGYGYTF. The CDR3 DNA reads as TGTGCCAGCAGCTTAGAAACCAGAAGTGGCTATGGCTACACCTTC. V and J are TRBV11-3 and TRBJ1-2; D gene unclear. This CDR3 region has 15 residues. Trimming stripped 0 bases from V and 4 bases from J, with 12 bases between. Germline loops: CDR1 SGHNT, CDR2 YENEEA.

This sequence joins TRBV11-3 and TRBJ2-1, with a weak D call TRBD1 (5 bases). V was cut by 2 bases and J by 5 bases, with 13 bases left in between. The length of the CDR3 is 15 residues. CDR1 is SGHNT, CDR2 YENEEA, per germline. The CDR3 nucleotides read TGTGCCAGCAGCTTACGGCAGGGTATGAACAATGAGCAGTTCTTC. Amino acid sequence: CASSLRQGMNNEQFF.

V is TRBV3-1 (or the pseudogene TRBV3-2) and J is TRBJ2-7, with D possibly TRBD1 on 7 matching bases. This CDR3 has 15 residues. Germline CDR1 reads LGHDT; CDR2 reads YNNKEL (reference sequence). With 4 bases removed from V and 4 bases from J, the gap between germline ends came to 17 bases. CDR3 protein: CASSPEGPGGYEQYF. CDR3 coding DNA: TGTGCCAGCAGCCCCGAAGGGCCAGGGGGGTACGAGCAGTACTTC.

The rearrangement links TRBV11-2 to TRBJ2-3; 10 bases agree with TRBD2. Germline V gene lookup returns CDR1 SGHAT and CDR2 FQNNGV. This CDR3 contains 16 residues. V gave up 5 bases and J gave up 0 bases; unmatched junction bases: 5. The CDR3 loop reads CASSPRTSGSTDTQYF. In nucleotides, the CDR3 is TGTGCCAGCAGCCCCAGGACTAGCGGTAGCACAGATACGCAGTATTTT.

The genes are TRBV5-1 and TRBJ1-1, with D possibly TRBD1 on 5 matching bases. Germline lookup yields CDR1 SGHRS and CDR2 YFSETQ. The CDR3 is made up of 17 amino acids. Trimming shortened V by 0 bases and J by 1 base, and 16 bases separated the two germline ends. The DNA for the CDR3 is TGCGCCAGCAGCTTGGGTGGGGGGATGCAGGCGAACACTGAAGCTTTCTTT. Translating gives CASSLGGGMQANTEAFF.

The chain couples TRBV5-4 to TRBJ1-2; tentative D call: TRBD1 (6 bases). The CDR3 loop spans 14 amino acids. Trimming pared 5 bases from V and 7 bases from J, leaving 18 bases between. Looked up from germline, CDR1 is SGHNT and CDR2 is YYREEE (reference sequence). CDR3 amino acids: CASRQTQGTGGYTF. CDR3 bases: TGTGCCAGCAGGCAGACACAGGGAACGGGTGGCTACACCTTC.

The J gene is TRBJ2-7, the V gene TRBV29-1; 12 bases line up with TRBD1. The CDR3 loop spans 18 amino acids. Germline-derived CDR1 and CDR2 are SQVTM and ANQGSEA. V lost 5 bases and J lost 0; bases outside the gene matches: 14. CDR3 in amino acids: CSVSGTGGKRSSSYEQYF. In DNA, the CDR3 is TGCAGCGTTTCGGGGACAGGGGGCAAGCGATCTAGCTCCTACGAGCAGTACTTC.

Remarks on this clone: It is unclear where the CDR3 begins or ends on the DNA, so no DNA is shown, and the CDR3 is as TCRdb lists it. This chain uses TRBV6-6 with TRBJ1-6; the D segment call TRBD1 is taken from the table without a DNA check. Germline assignment: CDR1 MNHNY and CDR2 SVGAGI (reference sequence). The CDR3 is made up of 15 amino acids, end residues included. The CDR3 loop is CASSSSTDYNSPLHF.

The CDR3 is CASSDVGAGDTEAFF. The CDR3 DNA sequence: TGTGCCAGCAGTGACGTGGGGGCAGGAGACACTGAAGCTTTCTTT. The chain has TRBV2 and TRBJ1-1; D possibly corresponds to TRBD1 (6 bases). CDR3 length: 15 residues. Trimming removed 3 bases at V and 3 bases at J, with 14 bases between. The V gene's germline CDR1 is SNHLY and CDR2 FYNNEI.

This sequence joins TRBV6-4 and TRBJ1-4; D may be TRBD1 (6 bases). This CDR3 spans 15 amino acids. Deletions cut 6 bases from V and 0 bases from J, with 11 bases between. The germline gives CDR1 MRHNA, CDR2 SNTAGT. In DNA, the CDR3 is TGTGCCAGCAGCGAGACAGGTGCAACTAATGAAAAACTGTTTTTT. It translates to CASSETGATNEKLFF.

This chain joins TRBV11-3 and TRBJ2-2; 13 bases agree with TRBD2. The CDR3 is 18 residues long. CDR1 is SGHNT and CDR2 is YENEEA in the germline V gene. With V trimmed by 4 bases and J by 5 bases, 10 bases remained unmatched. CDR3 in amino acids: CASSSTYRLAGGTGELFF. The DNA of the CDR3 is TGTGCCAGCAGCTCGACATATCGACTAGCGGGAGGTACCGGGGAGCTGTTTTTT.

The chain couples TRBV4-2 to TRBJ1-6; the match to TRBD1 covers 7 bases. The trim removed 1 base at V and 9 bases at J, leaving 15 bases unmatched. The germline gives CDR1 LGHNA, CDR2 YNFKEQ. The CDR3 runs to 18 residues. The chain's CDR3 is CASSQGGLQGTTGSPLHF. For the CDR3, the DNA is TGTGCCAGCAGCCAAGGGGGGCTACAGGGGACAACAGGTTCACCCCTCCACTTT.

The rearrangement links TRBV25-1 to TRBJ2-7; possible D gene TRBD2, 6 bases. Germline V gives CDR1 MGHDK, CDR2 SYGVNS. Between the trimmed V and J ends, which lost 3 bases and 3 bases, there was a span of 12 bases. The CDR3 has 14 amino acids. The CDR3 loop reads CASSDDSGGYEQYF. The DNA for the CDR3 is TGTGCCAGCAGTGATGATAGCGGAGGCTACGAGCAGTACTTC.

The chain links TRBV7-8 to TRBJ1-2; tentatively, D is TRBD1 (5 bases). Germline V CDR1 and CDR2: SGHVS, FQNEAQ. The CDR3 has 13 residues. Trimming stripped 1 base from V and 4 bases from J, with 7 bases between. CDR3 region: CASSLEGIYGYTF. DNA of the CDR3: TGTGCCAGCAGCTTAGAGGGGATCTATGGCTACACCTTC. The whole variable domain, remainder taken from reference TRBV7-8 and TRBJ1-2, is GAGVSQSPRYKVAKRGQDVALRCDPISGHVSLFWYQQALGQGPEFLTYFQNEAQLDKSGLPSDRFFAERPEGSVSTLKIQRTQQEDSAVYLCASSLEGIYGYTFGSGTRLTVV.

The chain employs TRBV29-1 and TRBJ1-2, with D perhaps TRBD1 (6 bases). The germline V gene has CDR1 SQVTM and CDR2 ANQGSEA. V was cut by 5 bases and J by 3 bases, with 16 bases left in between. The CDR3 spans 14 residues. CDR3 bases: TGCAGCGTTCGGGGGGCGAGTGAAGACTATGGCTACACCTTC. Translating gives CSVRGASEDYGYTF.

The rearrangement links TRBV10-3 to TRBJ1-1; TRBD1 is a possible D gene (6 bases). The CDR3 spans 15 residues. Germline V CDR1 and CDR2: ENHRY, SYGVKD. V lost 4 bases, J lost 5 bases, and 17 bases lay in between. The CDR3: CAISGTRGIRTEAFF. The CDR3 DNA sequence: TGTGCCATCAGTGGTACCAGGGGCATACGTACTGAAGCTTTCTTT.

The V and J genes are TRBV5-6 and TRBJ2-7, with TRBD1 matching over 9 bases. Germline values: CDR1 SGHDT, CDR2 YYEEEE. The CDR3 is made up of 17 amino acids. J was trimmed by 5 bases and V by 5 bases; bases with no gene match: 17. CDR3 coding DNA: TGTGCCAGCAGTTCCCCTCCAGGGGACAGGGAAGCCAACGAGCAGTACGTC. Translated: CASSSPPGDREANEQYV.

This clone was counted a few times. The J gene is TRBJ1-4, the V gene TRBV19, with no clear D. The germline CDR1 and CDR2 sequences are LNHDA and SQIVND (reference sequence). Trimming stripped 3 bases from V and 0 bases from J, with 8 bases between. The length of the CDR3 is 15 residues. The CDR3 region is CASSISGTTNEKLFF. In DNA form, the CDR3 reads TGTGCCAGTAGTATCAGCGGGACAACTAATGAAAAACTGTTTTTT.

The V gene is TRBV11-3, the J gene TRBJ2-1; 9 bases match TRBD2. Germline trimming cut 5 bases from V and 5 bases from J; bases unmatched to any gene: 4. This CDR3 is built from 14 residues. Looked up from germline, CDR1 is SGHNT and CDR2 is YENEEA. CDR3 region: CASSPSGTNNEQFF. As DNA, the CDR3 is TGTGCCAGCAGCCCTAGCGGGACGAACAATGAGCAGTTCTTC.

V and J are TRBV6-6 and TRBJ2-7; the D gene is possibly TRBD2 (6 bases). Trimming pared 5 bases from V and 2 bases from J, leaving 22 bases between. Germline V gene data show CDR1 as MNHNY and CDR2 as SVGAGI (reference sequence). The CDR3 runs 17 residues. In DNA, the CDR3 is TGTGCCAGCAGTCCGGGCAATCTTGCTAGCGAAGCCTACGAGCAGTACTTC. This translates into CASSPGNLASEAYEQYF.

Written as DNA, the CDR3 is TGTGCCAGCAGCTTAGTCCGATTAGTTCACGGACTAACCCTTCCCCACGAGCAGTACTTC. It encodes CASSLVRLVHGLTLPHEQYF. V is TRBV7-8 and J is TRBJ2-7, with a possible D match to TRBD2 (6 bases). V was pared by 1 base and J by 5 bases, with 30 bases between. CDR1 and CDR2 (germline): SGHVS, FQNEAQ. The CDR3 has 20 residues.

CDR3 sequence (DNA): TGTGCCAGCGGAGGGCGGGACAGCTTTTCACCCCTCCACTTT. This codes for CASGGRDSFSPLHF. V and J are TRBV2 and TRBJ1-6; 7 nucleotides match TRBD1. The germline gives CDR1 SNHLY, CDR2 FYNNEI. Losses at the gene ends were 8 bases for V and 9 bases for J; bases not matched to a gene: 10. This CDR3 spans 14 amino acids.

The J gene is TRBJ1-2, the V gene TRBV4-2; D call uncertain. The CDR3 is 13 residues long. Germline V gene lookup returns CDR1 LGHNA and CDR2 YNFKEQ. V lost 0 bases and J 8 bases, leaving 10 bases between the germline ends. CDR3 DNA sequence: TGTGCCAGCAGCCAAGAGAGGACTGGGGGCTACACCTTC. Amino acid sequence: CASSQERTGGYTF.

This clone showed up just a few times. This chain links TRBV4-2 with TRBJ1-6; 8 positions agree with TRBD1. This CDR3 is built from 16 residues. The ends lost 1 base at V and 7 bases at J; junction bases unmatched: 6. Germline CDR1 reads LGHNA; CDR2 reads YNFKEQ. The CDR3 loop reads CASSQVGTGVNSPLHF. In nucleotides, the CDR3 is TGTGCCAGCAGCCAAGTGGGGACAGGCGTCAATTCACCCCTCCACTTT.